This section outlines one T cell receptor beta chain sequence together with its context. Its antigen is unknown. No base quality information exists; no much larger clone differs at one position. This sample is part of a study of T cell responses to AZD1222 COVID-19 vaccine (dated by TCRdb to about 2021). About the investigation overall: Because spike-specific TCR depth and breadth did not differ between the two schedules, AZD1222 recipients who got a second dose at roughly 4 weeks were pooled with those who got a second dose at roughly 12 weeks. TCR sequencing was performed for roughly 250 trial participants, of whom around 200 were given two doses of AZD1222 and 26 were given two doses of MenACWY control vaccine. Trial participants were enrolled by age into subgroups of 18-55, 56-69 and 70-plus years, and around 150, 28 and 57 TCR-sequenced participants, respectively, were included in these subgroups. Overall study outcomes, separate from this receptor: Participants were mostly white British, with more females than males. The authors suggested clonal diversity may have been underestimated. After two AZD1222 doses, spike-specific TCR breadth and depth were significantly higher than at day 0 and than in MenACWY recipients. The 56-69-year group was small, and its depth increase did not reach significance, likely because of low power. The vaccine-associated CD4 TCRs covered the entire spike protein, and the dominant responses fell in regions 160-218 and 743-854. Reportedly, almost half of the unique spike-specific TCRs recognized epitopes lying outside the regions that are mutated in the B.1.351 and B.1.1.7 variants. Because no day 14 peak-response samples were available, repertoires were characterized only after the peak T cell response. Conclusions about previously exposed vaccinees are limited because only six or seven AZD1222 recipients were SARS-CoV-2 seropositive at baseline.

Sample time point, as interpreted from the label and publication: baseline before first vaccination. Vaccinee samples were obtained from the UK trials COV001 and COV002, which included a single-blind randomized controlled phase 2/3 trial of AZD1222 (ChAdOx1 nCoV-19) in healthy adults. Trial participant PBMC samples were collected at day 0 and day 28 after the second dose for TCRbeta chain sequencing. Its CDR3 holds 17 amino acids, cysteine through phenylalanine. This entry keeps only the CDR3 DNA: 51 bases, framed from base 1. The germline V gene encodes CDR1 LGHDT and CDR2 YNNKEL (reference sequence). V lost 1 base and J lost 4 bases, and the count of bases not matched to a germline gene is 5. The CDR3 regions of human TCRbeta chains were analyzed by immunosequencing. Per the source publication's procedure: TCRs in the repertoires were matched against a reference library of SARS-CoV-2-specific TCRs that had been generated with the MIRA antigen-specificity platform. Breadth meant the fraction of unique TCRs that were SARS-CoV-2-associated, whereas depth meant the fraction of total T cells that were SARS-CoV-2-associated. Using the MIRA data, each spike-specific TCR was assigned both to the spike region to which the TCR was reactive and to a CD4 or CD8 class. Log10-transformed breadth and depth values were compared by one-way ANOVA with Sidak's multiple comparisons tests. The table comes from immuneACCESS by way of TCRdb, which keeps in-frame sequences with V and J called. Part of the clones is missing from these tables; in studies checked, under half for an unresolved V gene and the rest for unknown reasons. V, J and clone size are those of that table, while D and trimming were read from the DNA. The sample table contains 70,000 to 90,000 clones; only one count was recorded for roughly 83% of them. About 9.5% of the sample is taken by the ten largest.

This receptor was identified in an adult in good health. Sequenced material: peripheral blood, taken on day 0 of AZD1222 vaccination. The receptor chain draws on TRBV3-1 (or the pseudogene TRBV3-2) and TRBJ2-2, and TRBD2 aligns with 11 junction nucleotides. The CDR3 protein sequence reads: CASSQVAGGLITGELFF. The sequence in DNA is TGTGCCAGCAGCCAAGTAGCGGGGGGGCTTATCACCGGGGAGCTGTTTTTT.